This T cell receptor (beta chain) was observed in a study of OX40 agonist ivuxolimab in advanced cancers. Background on the study: Hepatocellular carcinoma, melanoma, renal cell or head and neck cancer was diagnosed in the dose-escalation patients.

Sequenced by immunoSEQ multiplex PCR; TCRdb stores in-frame clones only, minus some. The table includes 50,000 or so clones, more than 75% detected once. The CDR3 is made up of 14 amino acids. V lost 5 bases and J lost 8, with 16 bases in between. Germline V gene data show CDR1 as SGHAT and CDR2 as FQNNGV. This sequence was found in an adult with an advanced solid tumor such as melanoma, head and neck, liver or kidney cancer. The sample was CD4+ or CD8+ T cells sorted from blood, taken in a trial of the OX40 agonist ivuxolimab. V gene TRBV11-2 combines with J gene TRBJ2-4; D tentatively reads TRBD1 or TRBD2 (5 bases each). The CDR3 protein is CASSRGDEGDIQYF. The CDR3 DNA sequence: TGTGCCAGCAGCCGAGGGGATGAAGGGGACATTCAGTACTTC.